These 13 T cell receptor beta chains were all obtained from the same sample, sequenced in a study of cytomegalovirus exposure and HLA in healthy donors. The PCR made use of 60 Vbeta and 13 Jbeta primers. TCRdb's table, derived via immunoSEQ multiplex PCR, lists solely in-frame clones and lacks some. This table holds fewer than 250,000 clones, roughly 75% found once. Sequencing was done on a sample of PBMCs. The receptors here all came from a man aged 25-45 years in good health and CMV-seropositive.

The rearrangement links TRBV9 to TRBJ1-2; 9 bases align to TRBD1. V was clipped by 3 bases and J by 8 bases; unmatched bases: 11. The CDR3 is 15 residues long. Germline CDR1 SGDLS, CDR2 YYNGEE. This chain's CDR3 is CASSGDRVNYGGYTF. CDR3 nucleotide sequence: TGTGCCAGCAGCGGGGACAGGGTTAACTATGGGGGCTACACCTTC.

The chain recombines TRBV6-6 with TRBJ1-1, with TRBD1 as a possible D gene (6 bases). CDR1 is MNHNY and CDR2 is SVGAGI in the germline V gene (reference sequence). V lost 2 bases and J lost 1, with 8 bases in between. The CDR3 consists of 14 residues. CDR3 coding DNA: TGTGCCAGCAGTTACCCAGGGGCGAACACTGAAGCTTTCTTT. Translating it yields CASSYPGANTEAFF.

There are a few counts of this clone. V usage is TRBV4-3 and J usage is TRBJ1-1, with D maybe TRBD1 (6 bases). This CDR3 has 13 amino acids. Trimming shortened V by 4 bases and J by 7 bases, and 13 bases separated the two germline ends. The germline V gene encodes CDR1 LGHNA and CDR2 YSLEER. CDR3 in DNA: TGCGCCAGCAGCCTATCAGGGGATGGTGAAGCTTTCTTT. Translating gives CASSLSGDGEAFF.

The J gene is TRBJ1-2, the V gene TRBV7-9; no clear D gene. The CDR3 contains 14 residues. Germline V CDR1 and CDR2: SEHNR, FQNEAQ (reference sequence). Deletions cut 2 bases from V and 6 bases from J, with 13 bases between. The CDR3 DNA is TGTGCCAGCAGCTTACCCGGGATTCACGATGGCTACACCTTC. Translating it yields CASSLPGIHDGYTF.

V usage is TRBV6-5 and J usage is TRBJ2-5; D is possibly TRBD2 (5 bases). CDR1 MNHEY and CDR2 SVGAGI come from the germline V gene. This CDR3 comprises 13 residues. V lost 7 bases, J lost 1 base, and 10 bases lay in between. CDR3 DNA: TGTGCCAGCATGACTATGCCCCAAGAGACCCAGTACTTC. Translated: CASMTMPQETQYF.

The chain combines TRBV4-2 with TRBJ2-1, with 8 nucleotides matching TRBD2. The CDR3 sequence is 16 residues long. The germline V gene encodes CDR1 LGHNA and CDR2 YNFKEQ. V trimming: 2 bases; J trimming: 7 bases; junction bases outside the gene matches: 10. The CDR3 nucleotides are TGTGCCAGCAGCCAAAGTGGTCCGGGGGGGCCGAATGAGCAGTTCTTC. Encoded protein: CASSQSGPGGPNEQFF.

This clone was recorded a few times. V usage is TRBV5-1 and J usage is TRBJ1-1; D unclear. The germline gives CDR1 SGHRS, CDR2 YFSETQ. This CDR3 region has 14 residues. V lost 4 bases and J lost 1, with 11 bases in between. This CDR3 reads CASSAGSPNTEAFF. The CDR3, as DNA: TGCGCCAGCAGCGCCGGGAGTCCGAACACTGAAGCTTTCTTT.

The CDR3 reads CASSPQTEETQYF. CDR3 bases: TGTGCCAGCTCACCTCAGACAGAAGAGACCCAGTACTTC. The chain combines TRBV18 with TRBJ2-5; the D gene is possibly TRBD1 (5 bases). V was trimmed by 3 bases and J by 3 bases, leaving 8 bases between them. Germline CDR1 KGHSH, CDR2 LQKENI. The CDR3 runs 13 residues.

This clone was counted a few times. The chain is built from TRBV19 and TRBJ1-5; no clear D gene. Germline CDR1 reads LNHDA; CDR2 reads SQIVND (reference sequence). V was trimmed by 1 base and J by 7 bases, leaving 11 bases between them. The CDR3 is 14 amino acids. Written as DNA, the CDR3 is TGTGCCAGTAGTATAGCCGGGGAGCGACAGCCCCAGCATTTT. The encoded protein is CASSIAGERQPQHF.

V and J are TRBV27 and TRBJ2-7; D not certain. Trimming stripped 6 bases from V and 3 bases from J, with 15 bases between. CDR1 and CDR2 (germline): MNHEY, SMNVEV (reference sequence). CDR3 length equals 14 residues. This chain's CDR3 is CASSPLGGLYEQYF. CDR3 bases: TGTGCCAGCAGCCCTTTGGGTGGGCTCTACGAGCAGTACTTC.

The chain joins TRBV5-8 to TRBJ2-5; 9 nucleotides match TRBD1. J lost 4 bases, V lost 3 bases, and 7 bases had no gene match. This CDR3 is 15 amino acids long. Germline V gene sequence: CDR1 SGHTS, CDR2 YDEGEE. CDR3 bases: TGTGCCAGCAGCTCCGGGACAGGGCGGGGAGAGACCCAGTACTTC. Residues: CASSSGTGRGETQYF.

The chain is built from TRBV5-1 and TRBJ1-1; 7 positions match TRBD1. V trimming: 4 bases; J trimming: 4 bases; junction bases outside the gene matches: 7. CDR1 and CDR2 from the germline V gene are SGHRS and YFSETQ. The CDR3 length is 14 residues. CDR3: CASSPPTGPTEAFF. CDR3 nucleotides: TGCGCCAGCAGCCCACCGACAGGGCCCACTGAAGCTTTCTTT.

V and J are TRBV13 and TRBJ2-7; the match to TRBD2 covers 8 bases. Per the germline V gene, CDR1 is PRHDT and CDR2 is FYEKMQ (reference sequence). V gave up 2 bases and J gave up 3 bases; unmatched junction bases: 9. The CDR3 is 16 residues long. The CDR3 DNA reads TGTGCCAGCAGCTTAATAGGTAGCGGGGCCCACTACGAGCAGTACTTC. Encoded protein: CASSLIGSGAHYEQYF.